The clone carrying this T cell receptor beta chain has only one observation. Antigen: not known. This table comes from immunoSEQ multiplex PCR, and its TCRdb copy is limited to in-frame clones, with some not included. The profile shows about 53,000 clones, about 81% of them singletons. The sort gate was single viable CD3+CD4+CD8-CD45RO+ cells for memory CD4+ T cells. Serum IgG to CMV pp150, pp28, p38 and p52 defined serostatus. Germline-derived CDR1 and CDR2 are SGHVS and FNYEAQ. CDR3 size: 16 residues. V dropped 8 bases and J dropped 3; count of bases not matched to a gene: 7. These data come from a study of memory CD4+ T cells and cytomegalovirus serostatus. General observations from the study: The CMV-associated TCR signature appears largely within the CD4+ memory repertoire.

The specimen sequenced was memory CD4+ T cells from blood. The sequence came from an adult in good health and CMV-seronegative. The gene calls are TRBV7-6 and TRBJ2-6, with 10 nucleotides matching TRBD1. The CDR3 here is CASAGTGVVGANVLTF. The CDR3 region has the DNA TGTGCCAGCGCTGGGACAGGGGTTGTTGGGGCCAACGTCCTGACTTTC.